The 15 T cell receptor beta chains given below trace back to one sample, sequenced in a study of beta chain features in type 1 diabetes. General study results and limits: Type 1 diabetes patients showed a moderate but significant shortening of TCRB CDR3s in all four CD4+ subsets.

TCRB transcripts that were expressed got sequenced, as all of the isolated RNA had been reverse transcribed. Repertoires were generated with immunoSEQ multiplex PCR, while TCRdb's copy carries only in-frame clones and drops some. The table records about 170,000 clones, about 8% of them present only once. These TCRs' antigens remain unknown. The sequencing sample was made of central memory CD4+ T cells from blood. All receptors come from a woman aged 40-49 years with type 1 diabetes.

The gene calls are TRBV7-6 and TRBJ1-4; D is ambiguous. Germline values: CDR1 SGHVS, CDR2 FNYEAQ. The germline V and J ends were trimmed by 5 bases and 7 bases, with 17 bases remaining between them. The CDR3 length is 15 residues. CDR3 in amino acids: CASSLGAGVGEKLFF. DNA for the CDR3: TGTGCCAGCAGCCTTGGAGCGGGTGTAGGTGAAAAACTGTTTTTT.

The genes are TRBV18 and TRBJ2-7, with TRBD1 matching over 7 bases. The CDR3 has 14 residues. Germline CDR1 and CDR2: KGHSH and LQKENI. V was clipped by 6 bases and J by 2 bases; unmatched bases: 7. The CDR3 sequence is CASSRMTGTYEQYF. The CDR3 nucleotides are TGTGCCAGCTCGAGAATGACAGGGACCTACGAGCAGTACTTC. The whole variable domain, filled in from reference TRBV18 and TRBJ2-7, reads NAGVMQNPRHLVRRRGQEARLRCSPMKGHSHVYWYRQLPEEGLKFMVYLQKENIIDESGMPKERFSAEFPKEGPSILRIQQVVRGDSAAYFCASSRMTGTYEQYFGPGTRLTVT.

This clone was seen a handful of times. The J gene is TRBJ2-1, the V gene TRBV19, with 12 bases aligning to TRBD1. Germline loops: CDR1 LNHDA, CDR2 SQIVND (reference sequence). The CDR3 loop spans 15 amino acids. With V trimmed by 5 bases and J by 6 bases, 5 bases remained unmatched. As DNA, the CDR3 is TGTGCCAGTAGTGTGGGACAGGGGGCCGTCAATGAGCAGTTCTTC. As protein: CASSVGQGAVNEQFF.

The rearrangement joins TRBV6-1 to TRBJ2-7; 11 bases are a match to TRBD1. The CDR3 contains 16 residues. With V trimmed by 3 bases and J by 6 bases, 10 bases remained unmatched. Germline CDR1 reads MNHNS; CDR2 reads SASEGT. The CDR3 is CASSDRLGTGGREQYF. CDR3 in DNA: TGTGCCAGCAGTGATCGTCTGGGGACAGGGGGTCGCGAGCAGTACTTC.

The genes are TRBV28 and TRBJ1-2, with 7 bases aligning to TRBD1. CDR1 MDHEN and CDR2 SYDVKM come from the germline V gene. V was pared by 6 bases and J by 4 bases, with 11 bases of the junction left unmatched. The CDR3 has 15 residues. CDR3 loop: CASSYMTGQSYGYTF. The CDR3 bases are TGTGCCAGCAGCTATATGACGGGACAGTCCTATGGCTACACCTTC.

This clone was observed a few times. The chain links TRBV7-2 to TRBJ2-1; no reliable D call. The CDR3 spans 11 residues. V lost 4 bases and J 6 bases, leaving 4 bases between the germline ends. Looked up from germline, CDR1 is SGHTA and CDR2 is FQGNSA. CDR3 sequence reads: CASSSGNEQFF. The CDR3 DNA reads as TGTGCCAGCAGCTCGGGCAATGAGCAGTTCTTC.

In this sample, this clone turned up a few times. The gene calls are TRBV5-4 and TRBJ2-2, with 7 bases that match TRBD1. Trimming cost V 3 bases and J 2 bases; bases outside gene matches: 7. The CDR3 loop spans 16 amino acids. The germline CDR1 and CDR2 sequences are SGHNT and YYREEE (reference sequence). The CDR3 DNA reads TGTGCCAGCAGCTCTTTCCGGGACAGAAACACCGGGGAGCTGTTTTTT. Translating it yields CASSSFRDRNTGELFF.

This rearrangement joins TRBV7-9 to TRBJ2-4; 11 bases line up with TRBD2. Germline V gives CDR1 SEHNR, CDR2 FQNEAQ (reference sequence). Trimming cost V 3 bases and J 4 bases; bases outside gene matches: 8. The CDR3 length is 17 residues. DNA of the CDR3: TGTGCCAGCAGCTTCGTCGGGACTAGCGGCTCAAAAAACATTCAGTACTTC. It translates to CASSFVGTSGSKNIQYF.

The table lists this clone with many counts. The V and J genes are TRBV11-1 and TRBJ2-5, with D possibly TRBD1 on 6 matching bases. CDR3 length: 16 amino acids. The V gene's germline CDR1 is SGHAT and CDR2 FQDESV (reference sequence). Trimming left V 3 bases short and J 1 base short, with 15 bases between. The CDR3, as DNA: TGTGCCAGCAGCTTTCTCCAGGACAGCCTCCAAGAGACCCAGTACTTC. As protein: CASSFLQDSLQETQYF.

This chain joins TRBV11-3 and TRBJ2-5, with 11 nucleotides matching TRBD1. Germline trimming cut 5 bases from V and 5 bases from J; bases unmatched to any gene: 7. There are 15 residues in the CDR3. CDR1 and CDR2 (germline): SGHNT, YENEEA. The CDR3 region has the DNA TGTGCCAGCAGCCCCAGGACAGGGGGCTGGGAGACCCAGTACTTC. Translating gives CASSPRTGGWETQYF.

This clone has more than one count but fewer than ten. The rearrangement uses TRBV6-5 and TRBJ2-4; the D is unclear. Looked up from germline, CDR1 is MNHEY and CDR2 is SVGAGI. CDR3 size: 12 residues. Trimming took off 11 bases at V and 8 bases at J, with 16 bases between the two ends. The CDR3 coding sequence is TGTGCCTCTTCCTCGTCGTCAGACATTCAGTACTTC. Translated, it gives CASSSSSDIQYF.

The chain carries TRBV11-1 and TRBJ2-2, with D perhaps matching TRBD1 (5 bases). The germline V gene has CDR1 SGHAT and CDR2 FQDESV (reference sequence). V was clipped by 2 bases and J by 8 bases, with 12 bases between them. The CDR3 is made up of 14 amino acids. The CDR3 DNA follows: TGTGCCAGCAGCTTATCCATCCAGGGTGGGGAGCTGTTTTTT. Residues: CASSLSIQGGELFF.

Remarks on this clone: Other DNA sequences in this sample translate to the same CDR3. The V and J genes are TRBV9 and TRBJ2-7, with TRBD1 matching 8 bases. CDR1 SGDLS and CDR2 YYNGEE come from the germline V gene. V was clipped by 3 bases and J by 3 bases; unmatched bases: 2. This CDR3 comprises 13 residues. The CDR3 loop reads CASSGGQGYEQYF. Here the CDR3 DNA reads TGTGCCAGCAGCGGCGGACAGGGCTACGAGCAGTACTTC.

This clone was detected only a few times. This rearrangement joins TRBV5-1 to TRBJ1-1; unclear D gene. The CDR3 has 14 residues. The germline gives CDR1 SGHRS, CDR2 YFSETQ. V dropped 5 bases and J dropped 0 bases, with 11 bases sitting between them. The CDR3 DNA reads TGCGCCAGCAGTCTGGGCAGTGTGAACACTGAAGCTTTCTTT. The encoded protein is CASSLGSVNTEAFF. The full variable domain, its missing parts supplied by reference TRBV5-1 and TRBJ1-1, is KAGVTQTPRYLIKTRGQQVTLSCSPISGHRSVSWYQQTPGQGLQFLFEYFSETQRNKGNFPGRFSGRQFSNSRSEMNVSTLELGDSALYLCASSLGSVNTEAFFGQGTRLTVV.

The chain uses TRBV15 and TRBJ2-7; 8 nucleotides line up with TRBD2. The CDR3 consists of 14 residues. In germline, CDR1 is LNHNV, CDR2 YYDKDF (reference sequence). Losses at the gene ends were 5 bases for V and 2 bases for J; bases not matched to a gene: 5. The CDR3 DNA reads as TGTGCCACCAGCCGGACTAGCACGGCCTACGAGCAGTACTTC. This codes for CATSRTSTAYEQYF.